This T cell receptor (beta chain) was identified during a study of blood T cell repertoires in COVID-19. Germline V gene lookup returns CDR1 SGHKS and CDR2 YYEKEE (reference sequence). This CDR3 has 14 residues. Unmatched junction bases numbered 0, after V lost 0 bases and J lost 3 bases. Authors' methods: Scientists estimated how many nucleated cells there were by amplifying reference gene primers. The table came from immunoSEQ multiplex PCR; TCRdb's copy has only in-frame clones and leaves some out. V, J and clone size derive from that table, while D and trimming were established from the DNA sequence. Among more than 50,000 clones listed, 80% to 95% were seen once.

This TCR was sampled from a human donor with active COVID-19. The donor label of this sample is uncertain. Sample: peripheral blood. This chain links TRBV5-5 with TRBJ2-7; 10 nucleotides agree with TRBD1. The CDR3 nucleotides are TGTGCCAGCAGCTTGGGGACAGGGGGCTACGAGCAGTACGTC. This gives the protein CASSLGTGGYEQYV.